The clone carrying this T cell receptor (beta chain) was detected only a few times. Its antigen remains unidentified. The same CDR3 arises from other DNA sequences in this sample as well. This table comes from immunoSEQ multiplex PCR, and its TCRdb copy is limited to in-frame clones, with some not included. Among 2 million to 3 million clones listed, approximately 94% were seen once. These data belong to a study of shared clonotypes between healthy human individuals. Overall study findings and caveats: In general, naive subsets displayed greater estimated richness than memory subsets did. Sorted-subset sequencing was shown by rarefaction to be incomplete despite large depth. Blood alone was sampled, and tissue repertoires likely differ.

The germline V and J ends were trimmed by 5 bases and 5 bases, with 15 bases remaining between them. There are 14 residues in the CDR3. Per germline, CDR1 MNHEY and CDR2 SVGAGI. The sequenced sample was naive CD4+ T cells from PBMCs. Specified subset: CD45RA+ positively selected. The receptor was derived from a man aged 18 to 30 in good health. Some clones in this sample may be carry-over from other donors' samples. The chain joins TRBV6-5 to TRBJ1-1; maybe TRBD1 (6 bases). CDR3 sequence (DNA): TGTGCCAGCAGTCCCAGGGGTGGAGGGACTGAAGCTTTCTTT. Translation gives CASSPRGGGTEAFF.